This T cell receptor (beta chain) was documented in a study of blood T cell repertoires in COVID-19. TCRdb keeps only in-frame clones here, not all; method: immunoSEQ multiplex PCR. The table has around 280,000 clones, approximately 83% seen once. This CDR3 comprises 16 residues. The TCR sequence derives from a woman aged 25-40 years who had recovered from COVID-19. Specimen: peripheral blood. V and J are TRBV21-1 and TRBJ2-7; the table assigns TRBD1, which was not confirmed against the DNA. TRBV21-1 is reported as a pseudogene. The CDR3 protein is CASSEKSHKIPYEQYF. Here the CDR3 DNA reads TGTGCCAGCAGCGAAAAATCACACAAAATTCCCTACGAGCAGTACTTC.